This T cell receptor (beta chain) came from a study of T cell changes during pregnancy in multiple sclerosis. Germline V CDR1 and CDR2: MNHEY, SVGAGI. Losses at the gene ends were 0 bases for V and 4 bases for J; bases not matched to a gene: 0. The CDR3 is 13 amino acids. This table comes from immunoSEQ multiplex PCR, and its TCRdb copy is limited to in-frame clones, with some not included. Of more than 50,000 clones detected, 75% to 95% appear once; the ten largest clones hold about 0.49%. This clone was counted once. This specimen includes other DNA sequences encoding the same CDR3. The V gene is TRBV6-5, the J gene TRBJ2-7; 7 bases fit TRBD1. This material consisted of CD4+ T cells from peripheral blood mononuclear cells, taken after pregnancy. This clonotype originated in a female donor in good health, enrolled as a control in a pregnancy study. CDR3 sequence: CASSYSGQYEQYF. The CDR3 nucleotides read TGTGCCAGCAGTTACTCGGGACAGTACGAGCAGTACTTC.